Here is one T cell receptor beta chain with its context. The PCR employed 60 Vbeta primers together with 13 Jbeta primers. Sequenced by immunoSEQ multiplex PCR; TCRdb stores in-frame clones only, minus some. Here the sample spans more than 70,000 clones, around four fifths being singletons. These data come from a study of cytomegalovirus exposure and HLA in healthy donors. From germline, CDR1 is DFQATT and CDR2 SNEGSKA (reference sequence). This CDR3 comprises 11 residues. V dropped 6 bases and J dropped 10 bases, with 15 bases sitting between them. Sample: PBMCs. The genes are TRBV20-1 and TRBJ1-1; perhaps TRBD1 as D (5 bases). The TCR originated in a boy aged 5-17 years in good health and CMV-seronegative. The CDR3 DNA reads TGCAGTGCAAACATTCCCGGGGGAGCTTTCTTT. Protein sequence: CSANIPGGAFF.